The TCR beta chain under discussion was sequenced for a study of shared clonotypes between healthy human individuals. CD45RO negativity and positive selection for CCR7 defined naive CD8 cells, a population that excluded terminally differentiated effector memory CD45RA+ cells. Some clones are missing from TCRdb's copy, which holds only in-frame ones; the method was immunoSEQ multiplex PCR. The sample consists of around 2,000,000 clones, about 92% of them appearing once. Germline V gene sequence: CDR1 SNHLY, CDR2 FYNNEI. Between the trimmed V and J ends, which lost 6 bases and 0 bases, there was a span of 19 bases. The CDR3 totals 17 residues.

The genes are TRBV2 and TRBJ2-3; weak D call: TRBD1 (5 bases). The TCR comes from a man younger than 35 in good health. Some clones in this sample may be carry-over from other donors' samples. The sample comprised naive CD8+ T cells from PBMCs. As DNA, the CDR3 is TGTGCCAGCAGCGGGCTGACAGTAGTAGCTAGCACAGATACGCAGTATTTT. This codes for CASSGLTVVASTDTQYF.